A single sample gave rise to the 17 T cell receptor beta chains below, sequenced in a study of blood T cell repertoires in COVID-19. Here immunoSEQ multiplex PCR was the method, and the copy in TCRdb shows in-frame clones only, minus some. Seen here are around 300,000 clones, approximately 90% observed once, and the top ten hold over 2%. Sequences were obtained from PBMCs or T cells enriched from blood (not recorded which). These receptor sequences come from a woman aged 18-29 years who had recovered from COVID-19.

The genes are TRBV21-1 and TRBJ1-5; the table gives TRBD1 as D, unverified against the DNA. TRBV21-1 is a recognized pseudogene. The CDR3 is 21 residues long. CDR3 protein: CASSKASIRDRGLRGNQPQHF. CDR3 bases: TGTGCCAGCAGCAAAGCTAGTATTAGGGACAGGGGGCTTCGGGGCAATCAGCCCCAGCATTTT.

This clone is a singleton in its sample. The CDR3 nucleotides read TGTGCCAGCAGAATGACATATAATAATTCACCCCTCCACTTT. Its protein product is CASRMTYNNSPLHF. The V call is TRBV28, the J call TRBJ1-6; D is unclear. Trimming removed 6 bases at V and 5 bases at J, with 11 bases between. Germline loops: CDR1 MDHEN, CDR2 SYDVKM. The CDR3 is 14 residues long.

V and J are TRBV18 and TRBJ2-6; 8 bases align to TRBD2. The germline CDR1 and CDR2 sequences are KGHSH and LQKENI. The J segment lost 4 bases and the V segment lost 3 bases, leaving 5 bases of the junction unmatched. The CDR3 runs to 16 residues. This chain's CDR3 is CASSPTGGLGANVLTF. Written as DNA, the CDR3 is TGTGCCAGCTCACCCACGGGGGGGCTAGGGGCCAACGTCCTGACTTTC. Supplemented by reference TRBV18 and TRBJ2-6, the full variable domain reads NAGVMQNPRHLVRRRGQEARLRCSPMKGHSHVYWYRQLPEEGLKFMVYLQKENIIDESGMPKERFSAEFPKEGPSILRIQQVVRGDSAAYFCASSPTGGLGANVLTFGAGSRLTVL.

This clone appeared once. This chain connects TRBV19 to TRBJ1-2, with TRBD1 matching over 12 bases. The CDR3 spans 14 residues. CDR1 LNHDA and CDR2 SQIVND come from the germline V gene (reference sequence). Trimming removed 5 bases from V and 8 bases from J; junction bases left unmatched: 6. The DNA for the CDR3 is TGTGCCAGTAGTGGGGACAGGGGGCTTCGAGGCTACACCTTC. Amino acids: CASSGDRGLRGYTF.

This chain connects TRBV7-3 to TRBJ1-2; D may be TRBD1 (5 bases). V was shortened by 3 bases and J by 3 bases, with 8 bases between the two germline ends. The CDR3 has 13 residues. Per germline, CDR1 SGHTA and CDR2 FQGTGA. The CDR3 here is CASSFDSYYGYTF. The CDR3 DNA sequence: TGTGCCAGCAGCTTCGACAGCTACTATGGCTACACCTTC.

The chain recombines TRBV2 with TRBJ1-1; the D gene is possibly TRBD1 (5 bases). The CDR3 contains 12 residues. The V end lost 6 bases, the J end lost 11 bases, and 16 bases lay between the germline ends. Germline V gene lookup returns CDR1 SNHLY and CDR2 FYNNEI. This CDR3 is CASRYRSLGAFF. CDR3 DNA sequence: TGTGCCAGCAGGTACAGGTCCTTAGGGGCTTTCTTT. The full variable domain, completed using reference TRBV2 and TRBJ1-1, is EPEVTQTPSHQVTQMGQEVILRCVPISNHLYFYWYRQILGQKVEFLVSFYNNEISEKSEIFDDQFSVERPDGSNFTLKIRSTKLEDSAMYFCASRYRSLGAFFGQGTRLTVV.

The chain uses TRBV11-3 and TRBJ2-7, with TRBD1 matching 9 bases. J was trimmed by 7 bases and V by 1 base; bases with no gene match: 5. The CDR3 loop spans 14 amino acids. The germline gives CDR1 SGHNT, CDR2 YENEEA. Here the CDR3 reads CASSLGGQGGEQYF. CDR3 DNA sequence: TGTGCCAGCAGCTTAGGGGGACAGGGCGGGGAGCAGTACTTC. Variable domain in full (rest from reference TRBV11-3 and TRBJ2-7): EAGVVQSPRYKIIEKKQPVAFWCNPISGHNTLYWYLQNLGQGPELLIRYENEEAVDDSQLPKDRFSAERLKGVDSTLKIQPAELGDSAVYLCASSLGGQGGEQYFGPGTRLTVT.

The genes are TRBV19 and TRBJ1-5; 10 bases map to TRBD1. Germline CDR1 reads LNHDA; CDR2 reads SQIVND (reference sequence). Germline trimming cut 1 base from V and 5 bases from J; bases unmatched to any gene: 8. The CDR3 has 17 amino acids. This CDR3 reads CASSIAGRTGGDQPQHF. CDR3 nucleotide sequence: TGTGCCAGTAGTATAGCGGGAAGGACAGGGGGGGATCAGCCCCAGCATTTT.

The rearrangement links TRBV20-1 to TRBJ2-1; the D gene is possibly TRBD2 (5 bases). With 6 bases removed from V and 9 bases from J, the gap between germline ends came to 12 bases. CDR1 DFQATT and CDR2 SNEGSKA come from the germline V gene (reference sequence). The CDR3 spans 11 residues. This CDR3 reads CSARSGVEQFF. The DNA for the CDR3 is TGCAGTGCCAGGAGCGGTGTTGAGCAGTTCTTC.

The CDR3 DNA sequence: TGTGCCATCAGTGGGGTCAGGGGTAACACTGAAGCTTTCTTT. It translates to CAISGVRGNTEAFF. The chain links TRBV10-3 to TRBJ1-1, with a possible D match to TRBD1 (6 bases). V lost 4 bases and J 2 bases, leaving 11 bases between the germline ends. There are 14 residues in the CDR3. Per the germline V gene, CDR1 is ENHRY and CDR2 is SYGVKD.

A single count supports this clone. This sequence joins TRBV5-1 and TRBJ2-5; 10 bases align to TRBD1. Germline CDR1 is SGHRS and CDR2 is YFSETQ. Trimming removed 0 bases from V and 2 bases from J; junction bases left unmatched: 1. This CDR3 is 15 amino acids long. CDR3 loop: CASSLGTGGQETQYF. The CDR3 region has the DNA TGCGCCAGCAGCTTGGGGACAGGGGGACAAGAGACCCAGTACTTC.

The chain uses TRBV7-9 and TRBJ2-7, with TRBD1 matching over 9 bases. Trimming took 7 bases from V and 5 from J; bases not matched to a gene: 12. Germline V gene sequence: CDR1 SEHNR, CDR2 FQNEAQ (reference sequence). The CDR3 covers 15 residues. The CDR3 protein is CASTPFRDRAHEQYF. DNA for the CDR3: TGTGCCAGCACCCCCTTCCGGGACAGGGCCCACGAGCAGTACTTC.

J is TRBJ1-5 and V is TRBV2; TRBD1 matches 9 bases. Germline V CDR1 and CDR2: SNHLY, FYNNEI. This CDR3 spans 14 amino acids. Trimming took 7 bases from V and 2 from J; bases not matched to a gene: 3. DNA for the CDR3: TGTGCCAGCAACAGACAGGGGGGCAATCAGCCCCAGCATTTT. Translation gives CASNRQGGNQPQHF.

The chain uses TRBV2 and TRBJ1-3; TRBD1 matches at 7 bases. CDR3 length equals 15 residues. Germline CDR1 and CDR2: SNHLY and FYNNEI. V was clipped by 5 bases and J by 0 bases; unmatched bases: 4. The CDR3 reads CASSLGQNSGNTIYF. The DNA of the CDR3 is TGTGCCAGCAGTTTGGGACAGAACTCTGGAAACACCATATATTTT.

V and J are TRBV19 and TRBJ1-5; no clear D gene. Germline assignment: CDR1 LNHDA and CDR2 SQIVND (reference sequence). This CDR3 spans 16 amino acids. V was clipped by 7 bases and J by 0 bases, with 16 bases between them. The CDR3 is CASTNLAGASNQPQHF. The CDR3 DNA reads as TGTGCCAGTACGAACTTGGCTGGAGCTAGCAATCAGCCCCAGCATTTT.

V usage is TRBV28 and J usage is TRBJ1-2, with a possible D match to TRBD1 (5 bases). Germline V CDR1 and CDR2: MDHEN, SYDVKM. The CDR3 spans 15 residues. Trimming took off 3 bases at V and 0 bases at J, with 11 bases between the two ends. The CDR3 region is CASSLGGAPNYGYTF. The CDR3 DNA sequence: TGTGCCAGCAGTTTGGGTGGGGCGCCTAACTATGGCTACACCTTC.

The chain recombines TRBV9 with TRBJ2-7; 9 nucleotides match TRBD2. Germline assignment: CDR1 SGDLS and CDR2 YYNGEE. V was clipped by 2 bases and J by 3 bases; unmatched bases: 6. The CDR3 is 15 residues long. The CDR3 sequence is CASSVSSGGIYEQYF. CDR3 DNA sequence: TGTGCCAGCAGCGTTTCCAGCGGGGGGATCTACGAGCAGTACTTC. Full variable domain (remainder filled in from reference TRBV9 and TRBJ2-7): DSGVTQTPKHLITATGQRVTLRCSPRSGDLSVYWYQQSLDQGLQFLIQYYNGEERAKGNILERFSAQQFPDLHSELNLSSLELGDSALYFCASSVSSGGIYEQYFGPGTRLTVT.